This T cell receptor beta chain came from a study of T-cell memory formation after mild COVID-19. Trimming stripped 1 base from V and 8 bases from J, with 11 bases between. Germline CDR1 reads SGHVS; CDR2 reads FQNEAQ. The CDR3 is 13 residues long. The study's findings and limits: Among CD4+ contracting clones, most were CM and EM, and CD8+ ones EMRA. Prior to infection, memory already included some responding clones, suggesting cross-reactive memory joined.

Notes on this clonotype: Its target is unknown.

In TCRdb, the 5' RACE reads were re-called with MiXCR into one record per CDR3 protein. The sample shows 450,000 to 700,000 distinct CDR3 sequences, more than 15% of them seen only once. This clonotype was obtained from an adult woman who had mild COVID-19 (a few samples of this study predate the infection). Cell type and time point are not known. Sequenced: PBMCs or a T cell subset sorted from them (not recorded which). This sequence joins TRBV7-8 and TRBJ1-2; perhaps TRBD1 as D (5 bases). CDR3: CASSLGGAGGYTF. For the CDR3, the DNA is TGTGCCAGCAGCTTAGGGGGCGCGGGAGGCTACACCTTC. The entire variable domain, with the rest obtained from reference TRBV7-8 and TRBJ1-2, is as follows: GAGVSQSPRYKVAKRGQDVALRCDPISGHVSLFWYQQALGQGPEFLTYFQNEAQLDKSGLPSDRFFAERPEGSVSTLKIQRTQQEDSAVYLCASSLGGAGGYTFGSGTRLTVV.